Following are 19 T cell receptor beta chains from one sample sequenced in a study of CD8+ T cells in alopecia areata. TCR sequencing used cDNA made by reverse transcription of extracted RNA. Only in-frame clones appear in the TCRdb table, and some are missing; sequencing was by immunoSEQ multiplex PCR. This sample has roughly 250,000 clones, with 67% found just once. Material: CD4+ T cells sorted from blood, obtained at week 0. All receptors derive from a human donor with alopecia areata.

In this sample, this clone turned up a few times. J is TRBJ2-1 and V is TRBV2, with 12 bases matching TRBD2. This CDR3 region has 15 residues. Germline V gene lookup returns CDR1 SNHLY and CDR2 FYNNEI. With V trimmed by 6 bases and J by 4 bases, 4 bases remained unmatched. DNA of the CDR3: TGTGCCAGCAGCCCCGGGACTAGCGGGTACAATGAGCAGTTCTTC. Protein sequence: CASSPGTSGYNEQFF.

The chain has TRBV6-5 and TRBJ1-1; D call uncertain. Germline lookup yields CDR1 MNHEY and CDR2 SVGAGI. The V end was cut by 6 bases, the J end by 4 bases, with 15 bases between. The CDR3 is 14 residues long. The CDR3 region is CASSLRWRSTEAFF. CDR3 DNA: TGTGCCAGCAGCCTTCGCTGGAGGAGCACTGAAGCTTTCTTT.

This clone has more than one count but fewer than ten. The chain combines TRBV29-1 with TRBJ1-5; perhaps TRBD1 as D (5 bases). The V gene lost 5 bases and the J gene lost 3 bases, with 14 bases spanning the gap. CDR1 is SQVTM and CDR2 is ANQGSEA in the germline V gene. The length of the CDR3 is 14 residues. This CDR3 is CSVRYGAVNQPQHF. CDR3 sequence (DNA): TGCAGCGTTAGGTATGGGGCAGTCAATCAGCCCCAGCATTTT.

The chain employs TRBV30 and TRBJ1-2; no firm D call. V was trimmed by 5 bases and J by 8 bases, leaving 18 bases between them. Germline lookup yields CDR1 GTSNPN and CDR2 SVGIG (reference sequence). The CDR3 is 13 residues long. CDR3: CAWGQGYGLGYTF. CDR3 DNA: TGTGCCTGGGGCCAAGGGTATGGGTTGGGCTACACCTTC.

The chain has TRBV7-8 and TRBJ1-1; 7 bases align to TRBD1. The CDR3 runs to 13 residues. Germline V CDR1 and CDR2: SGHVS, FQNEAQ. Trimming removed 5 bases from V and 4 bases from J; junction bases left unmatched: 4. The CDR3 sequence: CASSPRTGTEAFF. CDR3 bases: TGTGCCAGCAGCCCCCGGACAGGCACTGAAGCTTTCTTT.

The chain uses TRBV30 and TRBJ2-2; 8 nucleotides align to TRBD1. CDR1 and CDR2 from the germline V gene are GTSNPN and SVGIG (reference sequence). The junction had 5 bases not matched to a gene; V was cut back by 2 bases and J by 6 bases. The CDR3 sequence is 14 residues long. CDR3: CAWSRSDRAGELFF. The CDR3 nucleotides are TGTGCCTGGAGTCGATCGGACAGGGCCGGGGAGCTGTTTTTT. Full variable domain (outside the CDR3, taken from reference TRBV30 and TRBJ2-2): SQTIHQWPATLVQPVGSPLSLECTVEGTSNPNLYWYRQAAGRGLQLLFYSVGIGQISSEVPQNLSASRPQDRQFILSSKKLLLSDSGFYLCAWSRSDRAGELFFGEGSRLTVL.

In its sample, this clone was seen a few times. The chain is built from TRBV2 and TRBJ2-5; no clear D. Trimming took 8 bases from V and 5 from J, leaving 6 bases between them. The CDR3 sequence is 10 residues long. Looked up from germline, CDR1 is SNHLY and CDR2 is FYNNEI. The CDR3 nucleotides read TGTGCCAGCTTTGGGGAGACCCAGTACTTC. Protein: CASFGETQYF.

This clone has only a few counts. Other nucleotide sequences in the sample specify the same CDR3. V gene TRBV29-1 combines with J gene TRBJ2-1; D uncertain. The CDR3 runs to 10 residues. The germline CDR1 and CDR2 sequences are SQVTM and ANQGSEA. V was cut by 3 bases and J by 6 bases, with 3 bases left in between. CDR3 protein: CSVDRNEQFF. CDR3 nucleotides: TGCAGCGTTGACCGCAATGAGCAGTTCTTC.

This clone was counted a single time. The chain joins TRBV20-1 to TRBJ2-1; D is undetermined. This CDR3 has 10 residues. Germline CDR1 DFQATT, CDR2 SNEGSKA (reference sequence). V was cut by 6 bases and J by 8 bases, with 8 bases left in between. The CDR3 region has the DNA TGCAGTGCCAGTTGGGATGAGCAGTTCTTC. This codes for CSASWDEQFF.

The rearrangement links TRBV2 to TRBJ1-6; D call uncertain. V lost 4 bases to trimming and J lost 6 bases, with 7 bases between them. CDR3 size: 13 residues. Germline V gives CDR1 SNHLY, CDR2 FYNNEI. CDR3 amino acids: CASSVGINSPLHF. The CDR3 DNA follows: TGTGCCAGCAGTGTGGGGATTAATTCACCCCTCCACTTT. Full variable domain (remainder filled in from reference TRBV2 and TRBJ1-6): EPEVTQTPSHQVTQMGQEVILRCVPISNHLYFYWYRQILGQKVEFLVSFYNNEISEKSEIFDDQFSVERPDGSNFTLKIRSTKLEDSAMYFCASSVGINSPLHFGNGTRLTVT.

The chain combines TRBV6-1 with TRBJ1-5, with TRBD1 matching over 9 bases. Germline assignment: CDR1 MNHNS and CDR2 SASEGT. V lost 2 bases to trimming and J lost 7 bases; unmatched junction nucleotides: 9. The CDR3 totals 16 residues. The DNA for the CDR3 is TGTGCCAGCAGTGAATTGTCCGGGACAGGGAACCAGCCCCAGCATTTT. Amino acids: CASSELSGTGNQPQHF.

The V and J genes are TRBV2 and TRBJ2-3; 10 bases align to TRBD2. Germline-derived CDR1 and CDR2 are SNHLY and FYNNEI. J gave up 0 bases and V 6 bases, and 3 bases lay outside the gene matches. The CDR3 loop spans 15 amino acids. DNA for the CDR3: TGTGCCAGCAGCCTAGCGGGGGACAGCACAGATACGCAGTATTTT. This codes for CASSLAGDSTDTQYF.

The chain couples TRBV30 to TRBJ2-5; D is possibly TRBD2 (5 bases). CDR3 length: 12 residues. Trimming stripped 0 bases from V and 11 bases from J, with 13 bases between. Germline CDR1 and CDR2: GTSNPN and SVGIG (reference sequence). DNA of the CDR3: TGTGCCTGGAGTGTACTGGGAGCCTTTCAGTACTTC. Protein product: CAWSVLGAFQYF.

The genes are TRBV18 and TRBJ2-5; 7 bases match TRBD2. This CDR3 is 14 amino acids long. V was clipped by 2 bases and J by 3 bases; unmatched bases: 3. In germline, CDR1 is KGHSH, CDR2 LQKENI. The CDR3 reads CASSPTSGKETQYF. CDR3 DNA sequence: TGTGCCAGCTCACCAACGAGCGGGAAAGAGACCCAGTACTTC.

The CDR3 nucleotides are TGTGCCATCAGTGACCCGGCCCAGGGAGGCCAGCCCCAGCATTTT. Residues: CAISDPAQGGQPQHF. The chain links TRBV10-3 to TRBJ1-5; D might be TRBD1 (5 bases). CDR3 length: 15 amino acids. Trimming removed 3 bases at V and 7 bases at J, with 16 bases between. Germline assignment: CDR1 ENHRY and CDR2 SYGVKD.

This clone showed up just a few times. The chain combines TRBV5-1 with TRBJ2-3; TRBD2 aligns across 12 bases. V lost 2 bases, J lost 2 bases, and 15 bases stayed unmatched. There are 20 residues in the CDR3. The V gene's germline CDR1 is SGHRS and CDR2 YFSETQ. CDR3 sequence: CASSLPPRRLAGGSTDTQYF. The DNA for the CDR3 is TGCGCCAGCAGCTTACCTCCCCGGCGGCTAGCGGGGGGGTCCACAGATACGCAGTATTTT.

This chain's CDR3 is CASNVDRALRGEQFF. In DNA, the CDR3 is TGTGCCAGCAATGTGGACAGGGCGCTGAGAGGGGAGCAGTTCTTC. V and J are TRBV27 and TRBJ2-1; 8 bases agree with TRBD1. The CDR3 totals 15 residues. Germline trimming cut 7 bases from V and 10 bases from J; bases unmatched to any gene: 15. Germline assignment: CDR1 MNHEY and CDR2 SMNVEV (reference sequence).

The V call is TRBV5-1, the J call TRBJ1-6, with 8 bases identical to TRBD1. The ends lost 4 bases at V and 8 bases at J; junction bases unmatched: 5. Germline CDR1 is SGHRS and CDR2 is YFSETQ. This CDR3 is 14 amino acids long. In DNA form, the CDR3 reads TGCGCCAGCAGCCCCGGACAGGGATATTCACCCCTCCACTTT. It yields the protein CASSPGQGYSPLHF.

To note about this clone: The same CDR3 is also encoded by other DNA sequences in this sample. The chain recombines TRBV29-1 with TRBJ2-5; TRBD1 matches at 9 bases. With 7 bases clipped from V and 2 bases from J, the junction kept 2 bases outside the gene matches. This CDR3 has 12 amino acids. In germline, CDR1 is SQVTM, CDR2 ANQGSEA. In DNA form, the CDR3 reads TGCAGCGGAGACAGGGGGCAAGAGACCCAGTACTTC. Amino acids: CSGDRGQETQYF. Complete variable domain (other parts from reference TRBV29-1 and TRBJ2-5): SAVISQKPSRDICQRGTSLTIQCQVDSQVTMMFWYRQQPGQSLTLIATANQGSEATYESGFVIDKFPISRPNLTFSTLTVSNMSPEDSSIYLCSGDRGQETQYFGPGTRLLVL.